This T cell receptor (beta chain) was profiled in a study of blood T cells in healthy people across ages. Around 9.4 milliliters was the volume of peripheral blood drawn from each donor. With a J-beta primer mix and a sample-barcoded 5' primer, a second PCR ran 7 to 11 cycles. TCRdb used MiXCR to reprocess the 5' RACE reads, holding one entry per CDR3 protein. The sample includes about 1.4 million distinct CDR3 sequences, around 59% seen only once; the top ten take 5% to 7%. The CDR3 is made up of 14 amino acids. Trimming removed 4 bases from V and 4 bases from J; junction bases left unmatched: 4. Germline V CDR1 and CDR2: SEHNR, FQNEAQ (reference sequence).

The chain combines TRBV7-9 with TRBJ2-3, with 8 bases fitting TRBD1. The specimen sequenced was blood. The origin of this receptor is a man aged 18 to 29 in good health. This chain's CDR3 is CASSSGQGADTQYF. The CDR3 DNA reads as TGTGCCAGCAGCTCAGGACAGGGAGCAGATACGCAGTATTTT.